This entry concerns a single TCR beta chain. Its antigen is unidentified. CDR3 length: 14 amino acids. Per the germline V gene, CDR1 is LGHNA and CDR2 is YSLEER. Germline trimming cut 3 bases from V and 6 bases from J; bases unmatched to any gene: 4. This entry belongs to a study of follicular helper T cells after annual influenza vaccination. Study findings and constraints: Each annual vaccination recalled recurring oligoclonal ICOS+CD38+ cTfh clonotypes.

As for time point: 2015-2016 season, 7 days after influenza vaccination. Donors with HIV/AIDS, active malignancy, immunomodulators or active illness were excluded. Each time point used about 35 to 110 mL of blood. Repertoires were generated with immunoSEQ multiplex PCR, while TCRdb's copy carries only in-frame clones and drops some. Of 4,000 to 4,500 clones listed, roughly 82% were seen once; the top ten hold around 0.86%. The TCR comes from an adult who received the influenza vaccine. This chain uses TRBV4-3 with TRBJ2-2; 7 bases line up with TRBD1. Sequenced material: CXCR5+ CD38- circulating T follicular helper cells from blood, taken 7 days after influenza vaccination. Sample subset: circulating Tfh, non-naive CD4+CXCR5+PD-1+ (ICOS+CD38+ or ICOS-CD38-). The CDR3 sequence: CASSQARGSGELFF. The CDR3 nucleotides read TGCGCCAGCAGCCAGGCCAGGGGGTCCGGGGAGCTGTTTTTT.